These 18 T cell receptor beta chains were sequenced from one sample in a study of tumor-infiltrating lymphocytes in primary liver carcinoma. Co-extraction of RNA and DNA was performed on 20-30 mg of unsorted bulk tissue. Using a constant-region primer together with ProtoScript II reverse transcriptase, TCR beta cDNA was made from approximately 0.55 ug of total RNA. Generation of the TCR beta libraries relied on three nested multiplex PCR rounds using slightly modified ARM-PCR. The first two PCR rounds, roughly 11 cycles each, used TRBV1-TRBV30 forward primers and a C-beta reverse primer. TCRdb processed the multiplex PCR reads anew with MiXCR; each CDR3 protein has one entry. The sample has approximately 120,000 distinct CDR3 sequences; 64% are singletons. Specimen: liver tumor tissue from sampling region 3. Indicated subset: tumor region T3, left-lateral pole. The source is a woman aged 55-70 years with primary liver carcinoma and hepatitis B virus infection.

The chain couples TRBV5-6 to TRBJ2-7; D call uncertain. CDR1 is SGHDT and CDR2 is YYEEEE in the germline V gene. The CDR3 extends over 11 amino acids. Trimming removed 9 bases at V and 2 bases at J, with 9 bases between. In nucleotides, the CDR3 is TGTGCCAACAACTCGACCTACGAGCAGTACTTC. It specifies CANNSTYEQYF.

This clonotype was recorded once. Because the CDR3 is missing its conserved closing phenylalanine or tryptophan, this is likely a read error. DNA for the CDR3: TGTGCCAGCAGCTTAATTACTGCACTCACAGATACGCAGTATTCT. Protein product: CASSLITALTDTQYS. The rearrangement links TRBV7-9 to TRBJ2-3; D unresolved. CDR1 is SEHNR, CDR2 FQNEAQ, per germline (reference sequence). This CDR3 is built from 15 residues. The V gene lost 2 bases and the J gene lost 2 bases, with 11 bases spanning the gap.

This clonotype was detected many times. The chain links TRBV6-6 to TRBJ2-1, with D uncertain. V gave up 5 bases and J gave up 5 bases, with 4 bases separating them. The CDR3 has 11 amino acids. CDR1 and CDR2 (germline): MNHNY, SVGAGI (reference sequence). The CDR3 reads CASSPHNEQFF. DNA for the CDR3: TGTGCCAGCAGTCCTCACAATGAGCAGTTCTTC.

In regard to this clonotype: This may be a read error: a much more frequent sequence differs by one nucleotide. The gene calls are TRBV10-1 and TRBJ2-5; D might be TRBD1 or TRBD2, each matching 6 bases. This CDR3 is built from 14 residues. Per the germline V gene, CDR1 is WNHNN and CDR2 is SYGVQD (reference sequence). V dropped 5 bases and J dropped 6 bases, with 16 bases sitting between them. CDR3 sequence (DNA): TGCGCCAGCAGTCCAGGGGACTCAACGAAGACCCAGTACTTC. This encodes CASSPGDSTKTQYF.

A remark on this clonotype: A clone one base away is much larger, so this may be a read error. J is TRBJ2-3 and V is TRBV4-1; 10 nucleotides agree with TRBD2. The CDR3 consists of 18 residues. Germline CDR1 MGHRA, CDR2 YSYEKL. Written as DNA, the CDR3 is TGCGCCTGCAGCCAAGTCCGGGTAGCGGGGGGAATAGGAGATACGCAGTATTTT. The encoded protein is CACSQVRVAGGIGDTQYF.

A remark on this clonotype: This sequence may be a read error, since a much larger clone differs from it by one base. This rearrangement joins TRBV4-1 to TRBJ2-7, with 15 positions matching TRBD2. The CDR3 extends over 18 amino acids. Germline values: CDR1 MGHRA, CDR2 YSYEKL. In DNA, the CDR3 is TGCGCCAGCACCCAAGAAATGGGGACTAGCGGGAGGAGGCACGAGCAGTACTTC. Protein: CASTQEMGTSGRRHEQYF.

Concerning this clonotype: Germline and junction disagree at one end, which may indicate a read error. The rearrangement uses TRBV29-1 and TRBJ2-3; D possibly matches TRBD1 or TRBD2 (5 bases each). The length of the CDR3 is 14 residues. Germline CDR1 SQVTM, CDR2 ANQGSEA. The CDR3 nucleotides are TGCAGCGTGTCGGGGCGTGGGATCATAGATACACAGTATTTT. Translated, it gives CSVSGRGIIDTQYF.

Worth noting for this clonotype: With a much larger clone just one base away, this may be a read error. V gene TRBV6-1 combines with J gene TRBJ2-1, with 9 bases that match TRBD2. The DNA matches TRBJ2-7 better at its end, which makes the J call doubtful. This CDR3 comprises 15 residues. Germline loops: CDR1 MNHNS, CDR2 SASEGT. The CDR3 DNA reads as TGTGCCAGCAGTGAAGAGGGGGCGGGAGGGAATGAGCAGTACTTC. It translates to CASSEEGAGGNEQYF.

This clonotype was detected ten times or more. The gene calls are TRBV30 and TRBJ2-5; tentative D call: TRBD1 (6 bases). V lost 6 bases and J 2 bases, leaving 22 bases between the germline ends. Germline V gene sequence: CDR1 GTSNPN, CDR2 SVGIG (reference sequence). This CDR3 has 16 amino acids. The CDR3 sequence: CACRPYQGSMQETQYF. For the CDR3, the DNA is TGTGCCTGCCGTCCCTACCAGGGGTCTATGCAAGAGACCCAGTACTTC.

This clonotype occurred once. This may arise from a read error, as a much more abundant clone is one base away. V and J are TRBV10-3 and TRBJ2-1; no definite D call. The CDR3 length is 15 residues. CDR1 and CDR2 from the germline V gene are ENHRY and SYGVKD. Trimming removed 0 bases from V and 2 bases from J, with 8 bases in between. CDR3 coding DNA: TGTGCCATCAGTGAGTCGACCGTCCCCTACAATGAGCAGTTCTTC. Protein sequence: CAISESTVPYNEQFF.

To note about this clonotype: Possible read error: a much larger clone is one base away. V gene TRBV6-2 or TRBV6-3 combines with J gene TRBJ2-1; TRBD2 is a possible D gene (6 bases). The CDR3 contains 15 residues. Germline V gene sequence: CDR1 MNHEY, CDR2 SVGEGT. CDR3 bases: TGTGTCAGCAGTGACAACCGGGACTTCTACAATGAGCAGTTCTTC. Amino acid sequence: CVSSDNRDFYNEQFF.

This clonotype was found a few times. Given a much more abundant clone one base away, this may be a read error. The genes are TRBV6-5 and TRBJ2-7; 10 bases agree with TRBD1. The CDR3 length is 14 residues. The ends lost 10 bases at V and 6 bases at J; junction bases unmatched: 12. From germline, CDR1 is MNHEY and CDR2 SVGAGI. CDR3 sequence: CANRSGTGVREQYF. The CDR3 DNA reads TGTGCCAACAGGTCCGGGACAGGGGTACGCGAGCAGTACTTC.

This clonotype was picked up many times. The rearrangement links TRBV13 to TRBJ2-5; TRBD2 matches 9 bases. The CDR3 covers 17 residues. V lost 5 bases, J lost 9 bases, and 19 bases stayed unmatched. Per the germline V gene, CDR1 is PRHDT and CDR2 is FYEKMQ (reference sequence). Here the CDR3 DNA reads TGTGCCAGCAGCACTAGGATGGTTTGGGGGACTAGCAGCCCCCAGTACTTC. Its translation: CASSTRMVWGTSSPQYF.

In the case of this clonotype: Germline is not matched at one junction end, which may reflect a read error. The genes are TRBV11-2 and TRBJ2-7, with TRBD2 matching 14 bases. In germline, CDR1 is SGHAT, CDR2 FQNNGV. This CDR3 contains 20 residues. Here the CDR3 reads CANSLRAGGLAGVGAYEQNF. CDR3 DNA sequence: TGTGCCAACAGCTTAAGGGCCGGGGGACTAGCGGGAGTTGGAGCCTACGAGCAGAACTTC.

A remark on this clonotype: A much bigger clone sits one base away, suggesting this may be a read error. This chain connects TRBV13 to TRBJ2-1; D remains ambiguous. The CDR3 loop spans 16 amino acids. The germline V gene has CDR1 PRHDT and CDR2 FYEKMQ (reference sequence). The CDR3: CASSLGPESSYNEQSF. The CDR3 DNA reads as TGTGCCAGCAGCTTAGGCCCGGAGAGCTCCTACAATGAGCAGTCCTTC.

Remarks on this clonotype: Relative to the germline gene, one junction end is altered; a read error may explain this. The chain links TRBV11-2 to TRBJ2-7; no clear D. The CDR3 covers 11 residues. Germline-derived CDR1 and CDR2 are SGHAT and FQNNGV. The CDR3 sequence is CAGSPLAEQYF. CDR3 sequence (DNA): TGTGCCGGCAGCCCTCTTGCCGAGCAGTACTTC.

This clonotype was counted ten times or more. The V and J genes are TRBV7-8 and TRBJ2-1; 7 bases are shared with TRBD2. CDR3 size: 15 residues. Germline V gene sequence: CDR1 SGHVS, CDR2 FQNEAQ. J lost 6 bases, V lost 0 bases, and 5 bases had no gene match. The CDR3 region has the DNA TGTGCCAGCAGCTTAGCCCGACTAGCTCTCAATGAGCAGTTCTTC. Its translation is CASSLARLALNEQFF.

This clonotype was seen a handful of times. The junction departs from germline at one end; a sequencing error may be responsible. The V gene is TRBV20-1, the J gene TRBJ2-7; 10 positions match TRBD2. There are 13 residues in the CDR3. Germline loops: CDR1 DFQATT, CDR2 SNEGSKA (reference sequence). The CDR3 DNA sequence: TGCAGTGCCAGAGGGCTAGCGGGAGTCGAGCAGTACTTC. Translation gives CSARGLAGVEQYF.